These 21 T cell receptor beta chains came from one sample sequenced in a study of blood T cell repertoires in COVID-19. Method: immunoSEQ multiplex PCR; TCRdb's copy keeps in-frame clones and lacks some. The sample includes under 250,000 clones, 75% to 90% seen only once; the top ten take around 27%. The sequenced sample consisted of peripheral blood. The receptors stem from a middle-aged man with acute or convalescent COVID-19.

Remarks on this clone: The germline gene is not matched at one end of the junction; a read error may be the cause. CDR3 sequence: CSVEGTSGNTDTQYF. The CDR3 DNA reads TGCAGCGTGGAAGGGACTAGCGGGAACACAGATACGCAGTATTTT. This chain joins TRBV29-1 and TRBJ2-3; 13 nucleotides match TRBD2. This CDR3 is built from 15 residues. Germline V gene lookup returns CDR1 SQVTM and CDR2 ANQGSEA.

This clone has only a few counts. This chain uses TRBV30 with TRBJ2-5, with D tentatively TRBD2 (6 bases). The CDR3 runs to 13 residues. V was shortened by 1 base and J by 5 bases, with 11 bases between the two germline ends. CDR1 and CDR2 (germline): GTSNPN, SVGIG (reference sequence). Here the CDR3 DNA reads TGTGCCTGGAGTGCGGGAGTTAGGGAGACCCAGTACTTC. Protein product: CAWSAGVRETQYF. Full variable domain (outside the CDR3, taken from reference TRBV30 and TRBJ2-5): SQTIHQWPATLVQPVGSPLSLECTVEGTSNPNLYWYRQAAGRGLQLLFYSVGIGQISSEVPQNLSASRPQDRQFILSSKKLLLSDSGFYLCAWSAGVRETQYFGPGTRLLVL.

This clone has a handful of counts. The chain joins TRBV19 to TRBJ1-2; TRBD1 matches 11 bases. The junction had 3 bases not matched to a gene; V was cut back by 4 bases and J by 2 bases. The CDR3 is 15 amino acids. Germline V gives CDR1 LNHDA, CDR2 SQIVND (reference sequence). CDR3 bases: TGTGCCAGTAGTACCGGGACAGGGGGGAACTATGGCTACACCTTC. Its translation is CASSTGTGGNYGYTF.

J is TRBJ2-7 and V is TRBV30, with D possibly being TRBD1 (5 bases). V lost 7 bases and J lost 1, with 20 bases in between. Germline V lookup: CDR1 GTSNPN, CDR2 SVGIG (reference sequence). This CDR3 spans 15 amino acids. The CDR3 is CASSQDLTVSYEQYF. The CDR3 DNA is TGTGCCTCCTCACAGGACCTAACAGTATCCTACGAGCAGTACTTC.

This clone was seen ten or more times. V gene TRBV6-1 combines with J gene TRBJ2-7, with 9 nucleotides matching TRBD1. This CDR3 spans 20 amino acids. V trimming: 4 bases; J trimming: 1 base; junction bases outside the gene matches: 20. The V gene's germline CDR1 is MNHNS and CDR2 SASEGT. The CDR3 protein is CASSGTWTGARMGGSYEQYF. For the CDR3, the DNA is TGTGCCAGCAGTGGAACCTGGACAGGGGCTAGGATGGGAGGATCCTACGAGCAGTACTTC.

The CDR3 DNA reads TGTGCCAGCAGCCATGACAATGAGCAGTTCTTC. Amino acid sequence: CASSHDNEQFF. This chain joins TRBV7-3 and TRBJ2-1; D uncertain. Germline CDR1 SGHTA, CDR2 FQGTGA. V was pared by 5 bases and J by 5 bases, with 4 bases between. This CDR3 is built from 11 residues.

CDR3 sequence (DNA): TGTGCCTGGAGTCCTTGGGGACAGGGGGATGAAGCTTTCTTT. Protein product: CAWSPWGQGDEAFF. The rearrangement links TRBV30 to TRBJ1-1; 11 bases fit TRBD1. The CDR3 loop spans 14 amino acids. Trimming removed 2 bases from V and 7 bases from J; junction bases left unmatched: 6. Germline CDR1 is GTSNPN and CDR2 is SVGIG (reference sequence).

The genes are TRBV27 and TRBJ1-5, with D possibly TRBD1 on 6 matching bases. Trimming shortened V by 1 base and J by 7 bases, and 11 bases separated the two germline ends. The germline V gene has CDR1 MNHEY and CDR2 SMNVEV (reference sequence). The CDR3 totals 14 residues. The CDR3 reads CASSLWGPGQPQHF. In DNA, the CDR3 is TGTGCCAGCAGTTTATGGGGGCCCGGGCAGCCCCAGCATTTT.

The V call is TRBV7-2, the J call TRBJ2-7, with 9 bases that match TRBD2. Losses at the gene ends were 4 bases for V and 4 bases for J; bases not matched to a gene: 8. This CDR3 has 15 residues. The V gene's germline CDR1 is SGHTA and CDR2 FQGNSA. The CDR3 loop reads CASSSVISGSYEQYF. The DNA for the CDR3 is TGTGCCAGCAGCTCCGTTATTAGCGGGAGTTACGAGCAGTACTTC.

V gene TRBV30 combines with J gene TRBJ2-1; TRBD2 agrees at 8 bases. The V gene end was trimmed by 3 bases and the J gene end by 9 bases; junction bases not matched to a gene: 10. The CDR3 spans 14 residues. Germline V gene lookup returns CDR1 GTSNPN and CDR2 SVGIG (reference sequence). CDR3 loop: CAWRGAAGAGEQFF. DNA for the CDR3: TGTGCCTGGAGGGGGGCAGCGGGAGCTGGTGAGCAGTTCTTC. Drawing the rest from reference TRBV30 and TRBJ2-1, the complete variable domain is SQTIHQWPATLVQPVGSPLSLECTVEGTSNPNLYWYRQAAGRGLQLLFYSVGIGQISSEVPQNLSASRPQDRQFILSSKKLLLSDSGFYLCAWRGAAGAGEQFFGPGTRLTVL.

The gene calls are TRBV9 and TRBJ1-2, with D perhaps TRBD1 (5 bases). The germline CDR1 and CDR2 sequences are SGDLS and YYNGEE. This CDR3 comprises 12 residues. V lost 3 bases, J lost 8 bases, and 11 bases lay in between. CDR3 residues: CASSGQQEGYTF. In DNA form, the CDR3 reads TGTGCCAGCAGCGGACAGCAGGAGGGCTACACCTTC.

The V gene is TRBV3-1 (or the pseudogene TRBV3-2), the J gene TRBJ2-5; no clear D gene. Trimming took 0 bases from V and 7 from J, leaving 9 bases between them. Germline CDR1 and CDR2: LGHDT and YNNKEL (reference sequence). The CDR3 is 13 residues long. CDR3 protein: CASSQDPGWTQYF. CDR3 in DNA: TGTGCCAGCAGCCAAGATCCCGGGTGGACCCAGTACTTC.

This rearrangement joins TRBV7-2 to TRBJ2-1, with 8 nucleotides matching TRBD2. Per germline, CDR1 SGHTA and CDR2 FQGNSA. J lost 4 bases, V lost 0 bases, and 5 bases had no gene match. The CDR3 has 16 amino acids. This chain's CDR3 is CASSLATSGNYNEQFF. In DNA form, the CDR3 reads TGTGCCAGCAGCTTAGCCACTAGCGGTAATTACAATGAGCAGTTCTTC.

The chain links TRBV4-1 to TRBJ1-1; D is ambiguous. The V gene lost 5 bases and the J gene lost 4 bases, with 8 bases spanning the gap. CDR1 MGHRA and CDR2 YSYEKL come from the germline V gene. CDR3 length: 12 amino acids. The CDR3, as DNA: TGCGCCAGCAGCACCGGGTTCACTGAAGCTTTCTTT. It specifies CASSTGFTEAFF.

The chain has TRBV6-5 and TRBJ1-1; D ambiguous. Trimming cost V 9 bases and J 0 bases, with 17 bases left between them. The length of the CDR3 is 15 residues. The germline V gene has CDR1 MNHEY and CDR2 SVGAGI. The CDR3 here is CASSGVPNMNTEAFF. The CDR3 DNA reads as TGTGCCAGTTCGGGAGTCCCGAATATGAACACTGAAGCTTTCTTT.

The CDR3 region is CASSLGGVGYNEQFF. The CDR3 nucleotides read TGCGCCAGCAGCTTAGGGGGCGTAGGCTACAATGAGCAGTTCTTC. The chain recombines TRBV5-1 with TRBJ2-1; 7 nucleotides align to TRBD1. Germline V CDR1 and CDR2: SGHRS, YFSETQ. CDR3 length: 15 amino acids. Germline trimming cut 2 bases from V and 3 bases from J; bases unmatched to any gene: 5.

The V and J genes are TRBV19 and TRBJ1-3; TRBD1 might be the D (5 bases). V shed 11 bases and J shed 4 bases, with 15 bases lying between them. Germline CDR1 LNHDA, CDR2 SQIVND (reference sequence). This CDR3 has 13 residues. DNA for the CDR3: TGTGCCTCAAGTACGGCAGGGGGAAACACCATATATTTT. As protein: CASSTAGGNTIYF. Full variable domain (rest looked up from reference TRBV19 and TRBJ1-3): DGGITQSPKYLFRKEGQNVTLSCEQNLNHDAMYWYRQDPGQGLRLIYYSQIVNDFQKGDIAEGYSVSREKKESFPLTVTSAQKNPTAFYLCASSTAGGNTIYFGEGSWLTVV.

This clone has a count of ten or more. CDR3 in DNA: TGTGCCTGGAGACGCCCTGACAACGATAATTCACCCCTCCACTTT. Protein sequence: CAWRRPDNDNSPLHF. The chain has TRBV30 and TRBJ1-6; D is uncertain. Trimming shortened V by 3 bases and J by 5 bases, and 14 bases separated the two germline ends. The CDR3 length is 15 residues. Germline CDR1 is GTSNPN and CDR2 is SVGIG (reference sequence). The variable domain in full, with the rest retrieved from reference TRBV30 and TRBJ1-6, is SQTIHQWPATLVQPVGSPLSLECTVEGTSNPNLYWYRQAAGRGLQLLFYSVGIGQISSEVPQNLSASRPQDRQFILSSKKLLLSDSGFYLCAWRRPDNDNSPLHFGNGTRLTVT.

CDR3 nucleotides: TGTGCCAGCAGCGAGCGAGGGGGAGTCTTCTTGGGTGAAAAACTGTTTTTT. Translation: CASSERGGVFLGEKLFF. The genes are TRBV3-1 (or the pseudogene TRBV3-2) and TRBJ1-4; the D gene is possibly TRBD1 (6 bases). Trimming removed 5 bases at V and 7 bases at J, with 23 bases between. The CDR3 has 17 amino acids. Germline loops: CDR1 LGHDT, CDR2 YNNKEL (reference sequence).

The genes are TRBV11-2 and TRBJ2-1, with TRBD2 as a possible D gene (5 bases). Germline assignment: CDR1 SGHAT and CDR2 FQNNGV. CDR3 length equals 17 residues. V shed 0 bases and J shed 9 bases, with 21 bases lying between them. This CDR3 is CASSLDRWETQWGEQFF. CDR3 sequence (DNA): TGTGCCAGCAGCTTAGATCGATGGGAGACACAATGGGGTGAGCAGTTCTTC.

V is TRBV10-3 and J is TRBJ2-1, with 10 bases matching TRBD2. Germline values: CDR1 ENHRY, CDR2 SYGVKD. After removal of 6 bases from V and 5 bases from J, the junction contained 10 bases not matched to a gene. The CDR3 has 16 amino acids. Here the CDR3 reads CAISLERLAGDNEQFF. Written as DNA, the CDR3 is TGTGCCATCAGCCTTGAGCGTCTAGCGGGGGACAATGAGCAGTTCTTC.